One and the same sample provided the 7 T cell receptor beta chains below, sequenced in a study of T cell repertoires in cytomegalovirus infection. From the reads, TCRdb called clonotypes with MiXCR, one entry per CDR3 protein. The sample lists about 440,000 distinct CDR3 sequences; approximately 33% were seen once. Sequencing used PBMCs. These receptor sequences come from a human donor in good health (CMV status not recorded). Some clones in this sample may be carry-over from other donors' samples.

This clonotype was picked up a small number of times. The chain's CDR3 is CASSIRVLSSEKLFF. CDR3 bases: TGTGCCAGTAGTATCCGGGTCCTCTCAAGTGAAAAACTGTTTTTT. V and J are TRBV19 and TRBJ1-4; D unclear. This CDR3 has 15 residues. The V and J ends lost 3 bases and 7 bases respectively, with 15 bases between them. Per germline, CDR1 LNHDA and CDR2 SQIVND (reference sequence).

With regard to this clonotype: A much larger clone differs from this one at a single base, so this may be a read error. The chain recombines TRBV7-2 with TRBJ1-2; 8 bases align to TRBD1. Per the germline V gene, CDR1 is SGHTA and CDR2 is FQGNSA. V lost 3 bases, J lost 9 bases, and 6 bases stayed unmatched. CDR3 length: 13 amino acids. CDR3 sequence: CASSLDRVDSYTF. Written as DNA, the CDR3 is TGTGCCAGCAGCTTGGACAGGGTTGATAGCTACACCTTC.

This clonotype was seen many times. This rearrangement joins TRBV7-2 to TRBJ1-3; 7 positions agree with TRBD1. V dropped 5 bases and J dropped 0; count of bases not matched to a gene: 13. Germline CDR1 and CDR2: SGHTA and FQGNSA. This CDR3 is built from 18 residues. Here the CDR3 reads CASSPGTDHYLSGNTIYF. In DNA, the CDR3 is TGTGCCAGCAGCCCCGGGACAGACCACTATCTCTCTGGAAACACCATATATTTT.

The CDR3 DNA follows: TGTGCCAGCAGTCGACCGGGAAAGAGTGGTCCCGAGCAGTACTTC. Translation: CASSRPGKSGPEQYF. The rearrangement joins TRBV28 to TRBJ2-7; D is perhaps TRBD2 (5 bases). There are 15 residues in the CDR3. Germline CDR1 and CDR2: MDHEN and SYDVKM. V was pared by 5 bases and J by 6 bases, with 20 bases between.

Notes on this clonotype: Its ends do not fully match the called genes, so a read error is possible. V is TRBV2 and J is TRBJ1-3; D remains unclear. Per germline, CDR1 SNHLY and CDR2 FYNNEI. This CDR3 comprises 12 residues. The CDR3 sequence is CASNWRGTTIYF. CDR3 in DNA: TGTGCCAGCAACTGGCGTGGAACCACCATCTATTTT. The whole variable domain, filled in from reference TRBV2 and TRBJ1-3, reads EPEVTQTPSHQVTQMGQEVILRCVPISNHLYFYWYRQILGQKVEFLVSFYNNEISEKSEIFDDQFSVERPDGSNFTLKIRSTKLEDSAMYFCASNWRGTTIYFGEGSWLTVV.

A note on this clonotype: The conserved phenylalanine or tryptophan normally closing the CDR3 is absent here, so this likely arose from a read error. V and J are TRBV5-6 and TRBJ2-2; D is perhaps TRBD1 or TRBD2 (6 bases each). This CDR3 has 17 residues. Germline lookup yields CDR1 SGHDT and CDR2 YYEEEE. The germline V and J ends were trimmed by 0 bases and 0 bases, with 12 bases remaining between them. CDR3 in DNA: TGTGCCAGCAGCTTGGAATTCCGGGGGCCGAACACCGGGGAGCTGTTTTTG. It translates to CASSLEFRGPNTGELFL.

This clonotype was recorded many times. V is TRBV7-2 and J is TRBJ2-7; D is ambiguous. The CDR3 totals 13 residues. Germline values: CDR1 SGHTA, CDR2 FQGNSA. V was cut by 4 bases and J by 6 bases, with 13 bases left in between. The DNA of the CDR3 is TGTGCCAGCAGCTCCCGGGCCATGGGCGAGCAGTACTTC. Protein product: CASSSRAMGEQYF.